This T cell receptor (beta chain) emerged from a study of blood T cell repertoires in COVID-19. V lost 3 bases, J lost 4 bases, and 13 bases lay in between. This CDR3 spans 14 amino acids. CDR1 and CDR2 (germline): MNHEY, SMNVEV (reference sequence). Profiling relied on immunoSEQ multiplex PCR, and the TCRdb table lists in-frame clones only, not all of them. The sample lists roughly 200,000 clones; approximately 91% were seen once. This clone showed up just once. The chain carries TRBV27 and TRBJ2-7; maybe TRBD1 (5 bases). The origin of this receptor is a man between 45 and 60 years old with COVID-19, enrolled during active disease. The sequencing input was peripheral blood. DNA for the CDR3: TGTGCCAGCAGTTTCAGCAGGGAAAGTTACGAGCAGTACTTC. Translating gives CASSFSRESYEQYF.